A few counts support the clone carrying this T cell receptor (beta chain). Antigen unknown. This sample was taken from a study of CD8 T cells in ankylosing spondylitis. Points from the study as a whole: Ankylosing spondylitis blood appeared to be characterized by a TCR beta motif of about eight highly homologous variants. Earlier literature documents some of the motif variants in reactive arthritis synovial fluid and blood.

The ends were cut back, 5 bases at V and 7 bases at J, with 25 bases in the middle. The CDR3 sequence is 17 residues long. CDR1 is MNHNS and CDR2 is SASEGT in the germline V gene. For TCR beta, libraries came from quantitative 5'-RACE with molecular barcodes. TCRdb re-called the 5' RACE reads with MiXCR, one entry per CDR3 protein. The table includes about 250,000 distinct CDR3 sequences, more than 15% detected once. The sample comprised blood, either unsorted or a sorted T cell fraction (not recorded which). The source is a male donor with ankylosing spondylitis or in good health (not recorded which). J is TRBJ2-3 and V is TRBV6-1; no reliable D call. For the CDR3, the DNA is TGTGCCAGCAGTACCAAGTCCCCAGGATACTACCCTTATACGCAGTATTTT. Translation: CASSTKSPGYYPYTQYF.